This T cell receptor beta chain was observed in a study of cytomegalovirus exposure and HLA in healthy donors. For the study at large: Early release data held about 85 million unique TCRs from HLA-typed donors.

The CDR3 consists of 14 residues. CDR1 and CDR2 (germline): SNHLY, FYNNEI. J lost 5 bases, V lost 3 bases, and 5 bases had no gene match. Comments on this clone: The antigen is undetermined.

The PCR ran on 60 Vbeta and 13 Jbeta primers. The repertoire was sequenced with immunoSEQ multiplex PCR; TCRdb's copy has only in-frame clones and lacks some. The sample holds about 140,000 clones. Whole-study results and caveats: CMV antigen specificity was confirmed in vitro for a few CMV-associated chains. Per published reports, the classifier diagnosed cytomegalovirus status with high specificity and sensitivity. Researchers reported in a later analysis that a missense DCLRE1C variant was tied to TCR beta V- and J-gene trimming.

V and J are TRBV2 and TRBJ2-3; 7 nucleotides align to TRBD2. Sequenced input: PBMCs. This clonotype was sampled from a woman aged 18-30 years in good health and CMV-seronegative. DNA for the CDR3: TGTGCCAGCAGTGATACGGGACTACTAGATACGCAGTATTTT. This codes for CASSDTGLLDTQYF.